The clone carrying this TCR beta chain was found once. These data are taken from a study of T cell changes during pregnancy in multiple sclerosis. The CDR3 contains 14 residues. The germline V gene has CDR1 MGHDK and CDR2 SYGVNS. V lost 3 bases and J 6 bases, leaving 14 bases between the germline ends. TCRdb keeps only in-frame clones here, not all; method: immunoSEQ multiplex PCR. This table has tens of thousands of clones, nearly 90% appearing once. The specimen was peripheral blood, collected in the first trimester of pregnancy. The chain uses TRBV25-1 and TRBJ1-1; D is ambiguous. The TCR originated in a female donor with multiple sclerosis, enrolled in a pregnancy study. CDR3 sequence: CASSDSREMAEAFF. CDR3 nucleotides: TGTGCCAGCAGTGATTCGAGAGAGATGGCTGAAGCTTTCTTT.